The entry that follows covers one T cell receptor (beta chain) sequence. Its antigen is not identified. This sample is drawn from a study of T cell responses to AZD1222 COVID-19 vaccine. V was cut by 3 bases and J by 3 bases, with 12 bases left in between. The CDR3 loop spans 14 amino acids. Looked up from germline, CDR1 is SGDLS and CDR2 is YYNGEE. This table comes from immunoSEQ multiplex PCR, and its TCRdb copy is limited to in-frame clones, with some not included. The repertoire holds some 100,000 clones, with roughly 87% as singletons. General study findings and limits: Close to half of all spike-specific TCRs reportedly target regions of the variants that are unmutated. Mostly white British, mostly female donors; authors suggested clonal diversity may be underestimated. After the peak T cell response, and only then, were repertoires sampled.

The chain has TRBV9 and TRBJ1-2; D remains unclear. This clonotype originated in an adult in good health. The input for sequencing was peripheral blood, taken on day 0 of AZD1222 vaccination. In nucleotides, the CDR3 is TGTGCCAGCAGCGCGGCTACCAACCACTATGGCTACACCTTC. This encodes CASSAATNHYGYTF. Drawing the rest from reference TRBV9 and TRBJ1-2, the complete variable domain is DSGVTQTPKHLITATGQRVTLRCSPRSGDLSVYWYQQSLDQGLQFLIQYYNGEERAKGNILERFSAQQFPDLHSELNLSSLELGDSALYFCASSAATNHYGYTFGSGTRLTVV.